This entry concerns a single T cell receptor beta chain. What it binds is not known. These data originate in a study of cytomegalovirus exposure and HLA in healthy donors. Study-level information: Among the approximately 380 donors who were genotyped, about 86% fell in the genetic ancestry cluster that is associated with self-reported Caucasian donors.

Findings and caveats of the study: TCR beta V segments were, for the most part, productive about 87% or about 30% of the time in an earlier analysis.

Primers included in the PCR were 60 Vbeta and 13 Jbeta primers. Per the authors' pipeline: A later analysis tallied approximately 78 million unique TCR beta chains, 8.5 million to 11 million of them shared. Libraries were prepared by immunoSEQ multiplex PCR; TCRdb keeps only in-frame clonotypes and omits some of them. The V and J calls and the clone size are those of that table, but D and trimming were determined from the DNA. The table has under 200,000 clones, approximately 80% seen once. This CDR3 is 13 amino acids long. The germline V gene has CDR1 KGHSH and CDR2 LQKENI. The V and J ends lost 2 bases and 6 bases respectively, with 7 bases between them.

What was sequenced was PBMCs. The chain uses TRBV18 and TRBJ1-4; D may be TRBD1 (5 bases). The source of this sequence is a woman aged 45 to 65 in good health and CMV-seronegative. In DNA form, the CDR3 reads TGTGCCAGCTCACCAGGGGCCTATGAAAAACTGTTTTTT. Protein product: CASSPGAYEKLFF.